This entry concerns a single TCR beta chain. Antigen: not known. The sample originates from a study of T cell responses to AZD1222 COVID-19 vaccine. Study-level points and caveats: Reportedly, nearly half the spike-specific TCRs target unmutated variant regions. Baseline serostatus was positive in only six AZD1222 recipients. Females outnumbered males among donors, who were mostly white British; clonal diversity was possibly underestimated. With dominance at 160-218 and 743-854, vaccine-associated CD4 TCRs spanned spike.

Germline loops: CDR1 SGHVS, CDR2 FNYEAQ. The CDR3 loop spans 15 amino acids. The junction had 9 bases not matched to a gene; V was cut back by 1 base and J by 8 bases. Clones were read by immunoSEQ multiplex PCR, and TCRdb kept only the in-frame ones, dropping some. Of tens of thousands of clones listed, 90% to 95% are singletons. The rearrangement uses TRBV7-6 and TRBJ1-2; 8 bases match TRBD1. The sample was peripheral blood, taken on day 0 of MenACWY control vaccination. This TCR was recovered from an adult in good health. The CDR3 nucleotides read TGTGCCAGCAGCTTAGGGGGGCAGGGGGCGAGAGGCTACACCTTC. Its protein is CASSLGGQGARGYTF.